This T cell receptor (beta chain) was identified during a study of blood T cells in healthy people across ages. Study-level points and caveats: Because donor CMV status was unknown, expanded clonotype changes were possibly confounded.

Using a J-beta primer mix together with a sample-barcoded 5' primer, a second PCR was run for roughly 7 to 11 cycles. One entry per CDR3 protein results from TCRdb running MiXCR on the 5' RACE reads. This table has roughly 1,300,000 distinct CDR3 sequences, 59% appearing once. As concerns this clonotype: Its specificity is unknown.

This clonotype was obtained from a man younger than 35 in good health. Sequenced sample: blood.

The CDR3 DNA is TGCGCCAGCAGCCGATTAAGGTTTGAGACCCAGTACTTC. This sequence encodes CASSRLRFETQYF. The chain is built from TRBV4-3 and TRBJ2-5, with D unclear. V lost 4 bases and J lost 5, with 11 bases in between. This CDR3 comprises 13 residues. The germline V gene has CDR1 LGHNA and CDR2 YSLEER.